These 32 T cell receptor gamma chains originate from one sample sequenced in a study of gamma-delta chains in newborns, infants, children. TCRdb reran clone calling via CATT on the reads. The top ten clones hold about 52% of a sample with about 1,700 gamma-chain clones, approximately 12% of them seen once. Input material: blood. The receptors stem from a child who was a newborn, infant or young child, either healthy, febrile or measles-vaccinated (not recorded which).

In the case of this clone: An end of the junction does not agree with germline; a read error may underlie this. This CDR3 is also generated by other DNA sequences in the sample. The V and J genes are TRGV8 and TRGJP2. The CDR3 consists of 17 residues. Germline V gene data show CDR1 as VENAVY and CDR2 as YDSYNSRV. The CDR3 protein is CATWDKSQYSSDWIKTF. CDR3 bases: TGCGCCACCTGGGACAAATCCCAATATAGTAGTGATTGGATCAAGACGTTT.

Worth noting for this clone: The junction does not match germline at one end; this may be a read error. The chain uses TRGV9 and TRGJP. Germline V CDR1 and CDR2: GITISATS, ISYDGTV (reference sequence). The CDR3 loop spans 17 amino acids. DNA of the CDR3: TGTGCCTTGTGGGAGCCGCCACAAGAGCTGGGCAAAAAAATCAAGGTATTT. This translates into CALWEPPQELGKKIKVF.

This clone is medium-sized in the sample. This chain links TRGV9 with TRGJP. The germline gives CDR1 GITISATS, CDR2 ISYDGTV (reference sequence). With 4 bases clipped from V and 5 bases from J, the junction kept 5 bases outside the gene matches. CDR3 size: 16 residues. The CDR3 coding sequence is TGTGCCTTGTGGGACGTTAAAGAGTTGGGCAAAAAAATCAAGGTATTT. Protein: CALWDVKELGKKIKVF.

This clone came up a few times. The sample holds other DNA sequences that translate to the same CDR3. The chain uses TRGV9 and TRGJP. CDR3 length: 16 residues. The ends lost 1 base at V and 9 bases at J; junction bases unmatched: 6. Germline V CDR1 and CDR2: GITISATS, ISYDGTV (reference sequence). CDR3 sequence (DNA): TGTGCCTTGTGGGAGGTAAGAGGGTTGGGCAAAAAAATCAAGGTATTT. Amino acids: CALWEVRGLGKKIKVF.

This clone is termed large. In the same sample, other DNA sequences code for this CDR3. The chain is built from TRGV9 and TRGJP. CDR1 and CDR2 (germline): GITISATS, ISYDGTV (reference sequence). This CDR3 contains 15 residues. The junction had 3 bases not matched to a gene; V was cut back by 3 bases and J by 7 bases. The CDR3 protein is CALWENELGKKIKVF. In nucleotides, the CDR3 is TGTGCCTTGTGGGAGAACGAGTTGGGCAAAAAAATCAAGGTATTT.

On this clone: This may arise from a read error, as a much more abundant clone is one base away. The V gene is TRGV9, the J gene TRGJP. Germline CDR1 is GITISATS and CDR2 is ISYDGTV (reference sequence). The CDR3 is made up of 17 amino acids. CDR3 sequence (DNA): TGTGCCTTGTGGGAGGTGGAACAAGAGTCGGGCAAAAAAATCAAGGTATTT. This sequence encodes CALWEVEQESGKKIKVF.

The V call is TRGV9, the J call TRGJP. The CDR3 spans 15 residues. With V trimmed by 2 bases and J by 11 bases, 6 bases remained unmatched. Germline loops: CDR1 GITISATS, CDR2 ISYDGTV (reference sequence). The CDR3 spells CALWEARMGKKIKVF. Here the CDR3 DNA reads TGTGCCTTGTGGGAGGCGCGGATGGGCAAAAAAATCAAGGTATTT.

This clone showed up just a few times. The translation of this DNA and the TCRdb protein of a much larger clone differ at residue 3, probably owing to a read error; the protein shown here is translated from the DNA. The V gene is TRGV9, the J gene TRGJP. This CDR3 comprises 15 residues. Germline loops: CDR1 GITISATS, CDR2 ISYDGTV (reference sequence). In DNA form, the CDR3 reads TGTGCCTCGTGGGAGATGGCGTTGGGCAAAAAAATCAAGGTATTT. Protein product: CASWEMALGKKIKVF.

Of note for this clone: A read error is the likely source, as a far larger clone sits one nucleotide away. The V and J genes are TRGV9 and TRGJP. The CDR3 sequence is 17 residues long. Germline CDR1 and CDR2: GITISATS and ISYDGTV (reference sequence). Here the CDR3 reads CALWEVQPEFGKKIKVF. The CDR3 DNA is TGTGCCTTGTGGGAGGTGCAACCAGAGTTTGGCAAAAAAATCAAGGTATTT.

This clone was recorded a few times. This rearrangement joins TRGV9 to TRGJP. There are 16 residues in the CDR3. Germline-derived CDR1 and CDR2 are GITISATS and ISYDGTV (reference sequence). V trimming: 5 bases; J trimming: 4 bases; junction bases outside the gene matches: 5. CDR3 nucleotide sequence: TGTGCCTTGTGGGTGAATCAAGAGTTGGGCAAAAAAATCAAGGTATTT. This encodes CALWVNQELGKKIKVF.

This clone was recorded a few times. This DNA's translation differs at residue 5 from TCRdb's protein, which comes from a much larger clone; a read error is likely, and the protein shown is translated from the DNA. In DNA, the CDR3 is TGTGCCTTGTGGGGGGTGCTTGAGTTGGGCAAAAAAATCAAGGTATTT. Amino acids: CALWGVLELGKKIKVF. The V gene is TRGV9, the J gene TRGJP. This CDR3 contains 16 residues. Per germline, CDR1 GITISATS and CDR2 ISYDGTV (reference sequence).

In its sample, this clone is medium-sized. Other DNA sequences from this sample encode an identical CDR3 as well. The rearrangement uses TRGV9 and TRGJP. Losses at the gene ends were 1 base for V and 7 bases for J; bases not matched to a gene: 4. Per germline, CDR1 GITISATS and CDR2 ISYDGTV (reference sequence). The CDR3 contains 16 residues. The CDR3 nucleotides are TGTGCCTTGTGGGAGGTTTGGGAGTTGGGCAAAAAAATCAAGGTATTT. Protein sequence: CALWEVWELGKKIKVF.

By sample fraction, this clone is hyperexpanded (1% or more). This specimen includes other DNA sequences encoding the same CDR3. V gene TRGV9 combines with J gene TRGJP. Trimming took 2 bases from V and 5 from J; bases not matched to a gene: 0. The CDR3 covers 15 residues. The V gene's germline CDR1 is GITISATS and CDR2 ISYDGTV (reference sequence). CDR3 bases: TGTGCCTTGTGGGAGGAAGAGTTGGGCAAAAAAATCAAGGTATTT. Residues: CALWEEELGKKIKVF.

Regarding this clone: The germline gene is not matched at one end of the junction; a read error may be the cause. This chain connects TRGV9 to TRGJP. The CDR3 runs to 17 residues. Germline loops: CDR1 GITISATS, CDR2 ISYDGTV (reference sequence). CDR3 loop: CALWEVNEELGKKIEVF. For the CDR3, the DNA is TGTGCCTTGTGGGAGGTGAATGAAGAGTTGGGCAAAAAAATCGAGGTATTT.

As regards this clone: This may be a read error, as it is one base from a much larger clone. This same CDR3 is encoded by further DNA sequences in the sample. The chain has TRGV9 and TRGJP. Trimming removed 0 bases from V and 7 bases from J; junction bases left unmatched: 6. CDR1 and CDR2 (germline): GITISATS, ISYDGTV (reference sequence). This CDR3 has 17 amino acids. The CDR3 is CALWEVQDELGKKIKVF. The CDR3 DNA is TGTGCCTTGTGGGAGGTGCAAGATGAGTTGGGCAAAAAAATCAAGGTATTT.

In this sample, this clone turned up a few times. An end of the junction differs from the germline gene, which may be a read error. The V call is TRGV9, the J call TRGJP. Germline assignment: CDR1 GITISATS and CDR2 ISYDGTV (reference sequence). There are 16 residues in the CDR3. CDR3 in DNA: TGTGCCTTGTGGGAGGTGCAACGGTTGGGCAAAAAGATCAAGGTATTT. It specifies CALWEVQRLGKKIKVF.

In its sample, this clone is large. A read error may be the cause here, since a much bigger clone is one base away. The same CDR3 also results from other DNA sequences found in this sample. The CDR3 DNA sequence: TGTGCCTTGTGGGAGGGGGAGTTGGGCAAAAAAATCAAGGTATTT. Translated, it gives CALWEGELGKKIKVF. V and J are TRGV9 and TRGJP. From germline, CDR1 is GITISATS and CDR2 ISYDGTV (reference sequence). The CDR3 spans 15 residues. J gave up 7 bases and V 2 bases, and 2 bases lay outside the gene matches.

On this clone: A much more abundant neighbour one base away suggests this may be a read error. The V and J genes are TRGV9 and TRGJP. Germline CDR1 GITISATS, CDR2 ISYDGTV (reference sequence). This CDR3 region has 17 residues. CDR3 residues: CALWGVPGELGKKIKVF. The CDR3 bases are TGTGCCTTGTGGGGGGTGCCGGGAGAGTTGGGCAAAAAAATCAAGGTATTT.

This clone qualifies as medium-sized. The V call is TRGV9, the J call TRGJP. Trimming removed 0 bases from V and 11 bases from J; junction bases left unmatched: 4. This CDR3 is built from 15 residues. Germline V gene data show CDR1 as GITISATS and CDR2 as ISYDGTV (reference sequence). CDR3 residues: CALWEVILGKKIKVF. CDR3 nucleotides: TGTGCCTTGTGGGAGGTGATTCTGGGCAAAAAAATCAAGGTATTT.

By frequency in the sample, this clone is medium-sized. The rearrangement joins TRGV9 to TRGJP. The CDR3 has 15 amino acids. V trimming: 3 bases; J trimming: 8 bases; junction bases outside the gene matches: 4. Looked up from germline, CDR1 is GITISATS and CDR2 is ISYDGTV (reference sequence). CDR3 sequence (DNA): TGTGCCTTGTGGGAGCCTAAGTTGGGCAAAAAAATCAAGGTATTT. This codes for CALWEPKLGKKIKVF.

This clone is medium-sized by share. With a much larger clone just one base away, this may be a read error. The sample has other DNA sequences that encode this CDR3 too. In DNA form, the CDR3 reads TGTGCCTTGTGGGAGGATGAGTTGGGCAAAAAAATCAAGGTATTT. Encoded protein: CALWEDELGKKIKVF. The J gene is TRGJP, the V gene TRGV9. The CDR3 covers 15 residues. Germline CDR1 reads GITISATS; CDR2 reads ISYDGTV (reference sequence). Losses at the gene ends were 2 bases for V and 7 bases for J; bases not matched to a gene: 2.

This clone was observed a few times. This DNA's translation differs at residue 11 from TCRdb's protein, which comes from a much larger clone; a read error is likely, and the protein shown is translated from the DNA. V gene TRGV9 combines with J gene TRGJP. Germline V gives CDR1 GITISATS, CDR2 ISYDGTV (reference sequence). The CDR3 contains 16 residues. The CDR3 nucleotides read TGTGCCTTGTGGGAGTTCCAAGAGTTGGGCGAAAAAATCAAGGTATTT. Translating it yields CALWEFQELGEKIKVF.

This clone was observed a handful of times. The chain joins TRGV9 to TRGJP. Germline values: CDR1 GITISATS, CDR2 ISYDGTV (reference sequence). The CDR3 is 15 residues long. V dropped 0 bases and J dropped 12; count of bases not matched to a gene: 5. CDR3 residues: CALWEVRGGKKIKVF. The CDR3 coding sequence is TGTGCCTTGTGGGAGGTGCGGGGGGGCAAAAAAATCAAGGTATTT.

Points on this clone: A much bigger clone sits one base away, suggesting this may be a read error. The chain recombines TRGV9 with TRGJP. CDR1 is GITISATS, CDR2 ISYDGTV, per germline (reference sequence). This CDR3 is 16 amino acids long. The DNA for the CDR3 is TGTGCCTTGCGGGAGGCCCAAGAGTTGGGCAAAAAAATCAAGGTATTT. This encodes CALREAQELGKKIKVF.

This chain connects TRGV9 to TRGJP. V lost 1 base to trimming and J lost 6 bases; unmatched junction nucleotides: 12. The V gene's germline CDR1 is GITISATS and CDR2 ISYDGTV (reference sequence). CDR3 length: 19 residues. CDR3 sequence (DNA): TGTGCCTTGTGGGAGGTTACGGGCATCAGAGAGTTGGGCAAAAAAATCAAGGTATTT. This sequence encodes CALWEVTGIRELGKKIKVF.

Turning to this clone: It is likely a read error: a sequence one base away is far more abundant. The chain has TRGV9 and TRGJP. Germline V gene data show CDR1 as GITISATS and CDR2 as ISYDGTV (reference sequence). CDR3 length: 17 amino acids. CDR3 DNA sequence: TGTGCCTTGTGGGAGGTGCCGCAAGAGTTGGGCAAAAAAATCCAGGTATTT. Encoded protein: CALWEVPQELGKKIQVF.

In regard to this clone: Being one base from a much bigger clone, this may be a read error. This rearrangement joins TRGV9 to TRGJP. CDR3 length equals 17 residues. Germline lookup yields CDR1 GITISATS and CDR2 ISYDGTV (reference sequence). Losses at the gene ends were 1 base for V and 7 bases for J; bases not matched to a gene: 7. The CDR3 region has the DNA TGTGCCTTGTGGGAGGTAGCTTTCGAGTTGGGCAAAAAAATCAAGGTATTT. Amino acid sequence: CALWEVAFELGKKIKVF.

The chain employs TRGV8 and TRGJP1. From germline, CDR1 is VENAVY and CDR2 YDSYNSRV. After removal of 5 bases from V and 4 bases from J, the junction contained 1 base not matched to a gene. CDR3 size: 12 residues. Written as DNA, the CDR3 is TGTGCCACCTGGGTCACTGGTTGGTTCAAGATATTT. Its translation is CATWVTGWFKIF.

A word on this clone: A much bigger clone sits one base away, suggesting this may be a read error. The chain recombines TRGV9 with TRGJP. Germline-derived CDR1 and CDR2 are GITISATS and ISYDGTV (reference sequence). This CDR3 region has 17 residues. V trimming: 0 bases; J trimming: 6 bases; junction bases outside the gene matches: 5. The DNA for the CDR3 is TGTGCCTTGTGGGAGGTGGTAGGAGAGTTGGGCAAAAAAATCAAGGTATTT. Translating it yields CALWEVVGELGKKIKVF.

By share, this clone counts as large. Additional DNA sequences in this sample encode the identical CDR3. The genes are TRGV9 and TRGJP. The CDR3 covers 14 residues. The ends lost 6 bases at V and 4 bases at J; junction bases unmatched: 0. Germline V CDR1 and CDR2: GITISATS, ISYDGTV (reference sequence). The DNA for the CDR3 is TGTGCCTTGTGGCAAGAGTTGGGCAAAAAAATCAAGGTATTT. It yields the protein CALWQELGKKIKVF.

On this clone: TCRdb has a much larger clone's protein, which differs at residue 4 from the translation of this DNA, likely because of a read error; what is shown is the protein translated from the DNA. The genes are TRGV9 and TRGJP. Germline V CDR1 and CDR2: GITISATS, ISYDGTV (reference sequence). This CDR3 comprises 15 residues. CDR3 sequence reads: CALREGELGKKIKVF. CDR3 DNA: TGTGCCTTGAGGGAGGGAGAGTTGGGCAAAAAAATCAAGGTATTT.

This clone was seen only a few times. The TCRdb protein, from a much larger clone, departs from this DNA's translation at residue 5, likely by read error; the protein shown derives from the DNA. V gene TRGV9 combines with J gene TRGJP. Trimming at V came to 6 bases and at J to 5 bases, leaving 7 bases not matched to a gene. Germline V gives CDR1 GITISATS, CDR2 ISYDGTV (reference sequence). The CDR3 loop spans 16 amino acids. The DNA of the CDR3 is TGTGCCTTGTGGAGACTGAAAGAGTTGGGCAAAAAAATCAAGGTATTT. Amino acid sequence: CALWRLKELGKKIKVF.